The following is a TCR beta chain sequence with its context. Its antigen is currently unknown. RNA, once extracted, was reverse transcribed into cDNA for use as the sequencing template. Data came from immunoSEQ multiplex PCR; TCRdb stores just in-frame clones and leaves some out. The top ten clones hold approximately 4.9% of a sample with roughly 200,000 clones, more than 50% of them seen once. The source of the sample is a study of CD8+ T cells in alopecia areata. General study results and limits: Scalp samples also yield sequences from resident alphabeta T cells of normal skin. Normal scalp showed lower clonality than lesional scalp, especially alopecia totalis/universalis.

The ends lost 0 bases at V and 1 base at J; junction bases unmatched: 4. Germline V lookup: CDR1 MGHRA, CDR2 YSYEKL. The CDR3 consists of 16 residues. Input material: CD8+ T cells sorted from blood. The chain is built from TRBV4-1 and TRBJ2-3; 7 bases are shared with TRBD2. The receptor was isolated from a human donor in good health. CDR3 nucleotides: TGCGCCAGCAGCCAAGAGGGACGGGGGGGCACAGATACGCAGTATTTT. Translation: CASSQEGRGGTDTQYF.